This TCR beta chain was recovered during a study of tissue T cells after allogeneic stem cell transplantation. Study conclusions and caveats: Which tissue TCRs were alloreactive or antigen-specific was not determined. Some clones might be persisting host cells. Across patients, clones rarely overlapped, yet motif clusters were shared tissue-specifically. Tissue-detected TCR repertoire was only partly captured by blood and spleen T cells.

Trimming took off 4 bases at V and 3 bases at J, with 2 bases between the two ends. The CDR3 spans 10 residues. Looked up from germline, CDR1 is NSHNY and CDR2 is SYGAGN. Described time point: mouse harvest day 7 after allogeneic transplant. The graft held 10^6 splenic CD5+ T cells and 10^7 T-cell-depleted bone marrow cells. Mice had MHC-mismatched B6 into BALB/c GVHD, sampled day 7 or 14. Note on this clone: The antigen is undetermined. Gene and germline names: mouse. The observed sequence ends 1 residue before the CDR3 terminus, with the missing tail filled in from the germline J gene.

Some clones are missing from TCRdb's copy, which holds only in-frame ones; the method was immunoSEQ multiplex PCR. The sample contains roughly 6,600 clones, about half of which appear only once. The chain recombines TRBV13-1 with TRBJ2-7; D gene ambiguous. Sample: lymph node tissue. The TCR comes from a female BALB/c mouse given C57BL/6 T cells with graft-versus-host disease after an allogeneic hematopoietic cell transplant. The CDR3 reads CASSHYEQYF. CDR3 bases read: TGTGCCAGCAGTCACTATGAACAGTAC.